Below are 21 T cell receptor beta chains sequenced from a single sample in a study of preoperative IRX-2 immunotherapy in early breast cancer. Treatment: preoperative locoregional IRX-2 cytokine immunotherapy. Some clones are missing from TCRdb's copy, which holds only in-frame ones; the method was immunoSEQ multiplex PCR. Of roughly 34,000 clones listed, around nine tenths are singletons. The sample here was tumor tissue, taken after IRX-2 immunotherapy. These receptors all come from a human donor with breast cancer.

This clone was picked up one time. This chain connects TRBV5-1 to TRBJ2-3, with 7 positions matching TRBD2. The junction had 12 bases not matched to a gene; V was cut back by 3 bases and J by 5 bases. The length of the CDR3 is 16 residues. Germline V gene sequence: CDR1 SGHRS, CDR2 YFSETQ. The CDR3 reads CASSSQGGTIGDTQYF. Here the CDR3 DNA reads TGCGCCAGCAGCTCCCAGGGAGGGACGATCGGAGATACGCAGTATTTT.

This clone has a single count. The chain couples TRBV11-1 to TRBJ2-7, with D possibly being TRBD1 (5 bases). Germline V CDR1 and CDR2: SGHAT, FQDESV (reference sequence). The germline V and J ends were trimmed by 5 bases and 0 bases, with 11 bases remaining between them. This CDR3 has 14 amino acids. The CDR3 sequence: CASSRYRGSYEQYV. The CDR3 DNA follows: TGTGCCAGCAGCCGATATAGGGGCTCCTACGAGCAGTACGTC.

The rearrangement joins TRBV6-8 to TRBJ2-3; 12 positions agree with TRBD1. This CDR3 has 15 residues. Germline V CDR1 and CDR2: MNHGY, SAAAGT. V lost 6 bases to trimming and J lost 3 bases; unmatched junction nucleotides: 4. CDR3 in DNA: TGTGCCAGCAGCCGGGACAGGGGGCGTACAGATACGCAGTATTTT. It translates to CASSRDRGRTDTQYF.

The chain joins TRBV11-3 to TRBJ1-3, with D maybe TRBD1 (5 bases). Trimming shortened V by 4 bases and J by 4 bases, and 17 bases separated the two germline ends. The CDR3 sequence is 16 residues long. The V gene's germline CDR1 is SGHNT and CDR2 YENEEA. CDR3 nucleotide sequence: TGTGCCAGCAGCTCGCAGGGTGGTGGGTTGGGAAACACCATATATTTT. Translating it yields CASSSQGGGLGNTIYF.

The J gene is TRBJ2-2, the V gene TRBV7-1; 11 nucleotides match TRBD1. TRBV7-1 is placed among ORFs of uncertain function. The CDR3 totals 14 residues. V was clipped by 3 bases and J by 6 bases; unmatched bases: 0. The DNA for the CDR3 is TGTGCCAGCAGCTCGGGACAGGGGGCCGGGGAGCTGTTTTTT. As protein: CASSSGQGAGELFF.

This clone was recorded once. In DNA form, the CDR3 reads TGTGCCAGCAACGAGGGGGTGGGAGGCGGTCAGCCCCAGCATTTT. Protein product: CASNEGVGGGQPQHF. The chain recombines TRBV2 with TRBJ1-5; D possibly corresponds to TRBD1 (6 bases). V dropped 7 bases and J dropped 6 bases, with 19 bases sitting between them. This CDR3 region has 15 residues. Germline CDR1 reads SNHLY; CDR2 reads FYNNEI.

Only a few counts were recorded for this clone. The chain couples TRBV11-3 to TRBJ2-3, with D perhaps TRBD1 or TRBD2 (7 bases each). The CDR3 has 14 amino acids. Germline values: CDR1 SGHNT, CDR2 YENEEA. Trimming took off 6 bases at V and 5 bases at J, with 15 bases between the two ends. The CDR3 loop reads CASRGRGQGDTQYF. CDR3 DNA sequence: TGTGCCAGCAGGGGGAGGGGGCAAGGAGATACGCAGTATTTT.

This clone was recorded once. The rearrangement links TRBV6-8 to TRBJ1-4; D ambiguous. The CDR3 runs to 12 residues. Germline loops: CDR1 MNHGY, CDR2 SAAAGT. The V end was cut by 8 bases, the J end by 7 bases, with 11 bases between. The CDR3 is CASSRSGEKLFF. CDR3 bases: TGTGCCAGCTCCCGTTCAGGTGAAAAACTGTTTTTT.

The J gene is TRBJ1-1, the V gene TRBV29-1; D may be TRBD1 (5 bases). The CDR3 spans 15 residues. Trimming left V 0 bases short and J 6 bases short, with 17 bases between. Germline CDR1 SQVTM, CDR2 ANQGSEA. CDR3 loop: CSVEEGAGSGPEAFF. The CDR3 bases are TGCAGCGTTGAAGAAGGAGCAGGGTCGGGACCTGAAGCTTTCTTT. Combining the CDR3 with reference TRBV29-1 and TRBJ1-1 gives the whole variable domain SAVISQKPSRDICQRGTSLTIQCQVDSQVTMMFWYRQQPGQSLTLIATANQGSEATYESGFVIDKFPISRPNLTFSTLTVSNMSPEDSSIYLCSVEEGAGSGPEAFFGQGTRLTVV.

The chain recombines TRBV19 with TRBJ2-2; possibly TRBD1 for D (7 bases). CDR1 LNHDA and CDR2 SQIVND come from the germline V gene (reference sequence). CDR3 length: 14 residues. The V and J ends lost 8 bases and 0 bases respectively, with 10 bases between them. The CDR3 coding sequence is TGTGCCAGTGCGGGACAGACGAACACCGGGGAGCTGTTTTTT. It codes for CASAGQTNTGELFF.

The J gene is TRBJ1-4, the V gene TRBV5-1; 10 bases fit TRBD1. Germline assignment: CDR1 SGHRS and CDR2 YFSETQ. The V gene end was trimmed by 4 bases and the J gene end by 7 bases; junction bases not matched to a gene: 4. The CDR3 contains 14 residues. The CDR3 sequence: CASSRDRGGEKLFF. The CDR3 DNA reads as TGCGCCAGCAGCCGGGACAGGGGTGGTGAAAAACTGTTTTTT. The entire variable domain, with the rest obtained from reference TRBV5-1 and TRBJ1-4, is as follows: KAGVTQTPRYLIKTRGQQVTLSCSPISGHRSVSWYQQTPGQGLQFLFEYFSETQRNKGNFPGRFSGRQFSNSRSEMNVSTLELGDSALYLCASSRDRGGEKLFFGSGTQLSVL.

The rearrangement links TRBV5-1 to TRBJ1-4; 11 positions agree with TRBD1. The ends lost 1 base at V and 5 bases at J; junction bases unmatched: 4. The CDR3 has 16 amino acids. From germline, CDR1 is SGHRS and CDR2 YFSETQ. The CDR3 region has the DNA TGCGCCAGCAGCTTGCCGGACAGGGGGCTCAATGAAAAACTGTTTTTT. Its translation is CASSLPDRGLNEKLFF.

The chain uses TRBV18 and TRBJ1-1; D is ambiguous. Per germline, CDR1 KGHSH and CDR2 LQKENI. The CDR3 extends over 15 amino acids. V was clipped by 3 bases and J by 1 base, with 12 bases between them. CDR3: CASSPTLQQNTEAFF. In nucleotides, the CDR3 is TGTGCCAGCTCACCGACATTACAACAGAACACTGAAGCTTTCTTT.

This clone came up once. This chain connects TRBV19 to TRBJ2-3; 7 bases align to TRBD2. The V segment lost 4 bases and the J segment 3 bases; nucleotides outside the gene matches: 10. Germline V lookup: CDR1 LNHDA, CDR2 SQIVND (reference sequence). The CDR3 covers 16 residues. CDR3 nucleotide sequence: TGTGCCAGTAGTAAGCGGAGCGGGATTCGGACAGATACGCAGTATTTT. It translates to CASSKRSGIRTDTQYF.

This clone was seen once. The gene calls are TRBV6-8 and TRBJ1-1; TRBD1 matches at 7 bases. There are 14 residues in the CDR3. Germline assignment: CDR1 MNHGY and CDR2 SAAAGT. The V segment lost 5 bases and the J segment 1 base; nucleotides outside the gene matches: 4. CDR3 sequence: CASSQRQGNTEAFF. The DNA for the CDR3 is TGTGCCAGCAGTCAGCGACAGGGGAACACTGAAGCTTTCTTT.

This sequence joins TRBV1 and TRBJ1-1; TRBD1 is the table's D call, not checked against the DNA. TRBV1 counts as a pseudogene. The CDR3 length is 13 residues. CDR3 sequence reads: CASSRDRQGQAFF. CDR3 nucleotide sequence: TGCGCCAGCAGCCGGGATCGACAGGGACAAGCTTTCTTT.

The CDR3 protein is CASSLWTSSNQPQHF. CDR3 coding DNA: TGTGCCAGCAGTTTATGGACATCAAGCAATCAGCCCCAGCATTTT. The chain joins TRBV28 to TRBJ1-5; D call uncertain. Germline V lookup: CDR1 MDHEN, CDR2 SYDVKM. The CDR3 runs to 15 residues. V shed 0 bases and J shed 1 base, with 7 bases lying between them. Looking up the rest from reference TRBV28 and TRBJ1-5 gives the full variable domain: DVKVTQSSRYLVKRTGEKVFLECVQDMDHENMFWYRQDPGLGLRLIYFSYDVKMKEKGDIPEGYSVSREKKERFSLILESASTNQTSMYLCASSLWTSSNQPQHFGDGTRLSIL.

The rearrangement links TRBV11-3 to TRBJ2-5; TRBD2 matches 12 bases. CDR3 length: 16 amino acids. Trimming at V came to 2 bases and at J to 5 bases, leaving 6 bases not matched to a gene. Per germline, CDR1 SGHNT and CDR2 YENEEA. The CDR3 spells CASSLLGLAGRETQYF. As DNA, the CDR3 is TGTGCCAGCAGCTTACTTGGACTAGCGGGAAGGGAGACCCAGTACTTC.

V is TRBV5-8 and J is TRBJ2-1, with TRBD2 matching 8 bases. This CDR3 contains 15 residues. Germline lookup yields CDR1 SGHTS and CDR2 YDEGEE. The trim removed 4 bases at V and 6 bases at J, leaving 9 bases unmatched. CDR3: CASSLSGGTPNEQFF. As DNA, the CDR3 is TGTGCCAGCAGCCTCAGCGGGGGTACCCCCAATGAGCAGTTCTTC.

The CDR3 coding sequence is TGTGCCAGCAGTTACTTGGCCTGGGGGCGCGAGAACACTGAAGCTTTCTTT. Amino acid sequence: CASSYLAWGRENTEAFF. The gene calls are TRBV6-8 and TRBJ1-1, with D perhaps matching TRBD1 (6 bases). CDR1 is MNHGY, CDR2 SAAAGT, per germline. The CDR3 is 17 amino acids. V was pared by 1 base and J by 1 base, with 16 bases between.

The gene calls are TRBV1 and TRBJ2-3. TRBV1 is annotated as a pseudogene. This CDR3 has 17 amino acids. The CDR3 spells CASSQVGPSLFTDTQYF. Here the CDR3 DNA reads TGCGCCAGCAGCCAAGTAGGGCCTTCACTATTCACAGATACGCAGTATTTT.